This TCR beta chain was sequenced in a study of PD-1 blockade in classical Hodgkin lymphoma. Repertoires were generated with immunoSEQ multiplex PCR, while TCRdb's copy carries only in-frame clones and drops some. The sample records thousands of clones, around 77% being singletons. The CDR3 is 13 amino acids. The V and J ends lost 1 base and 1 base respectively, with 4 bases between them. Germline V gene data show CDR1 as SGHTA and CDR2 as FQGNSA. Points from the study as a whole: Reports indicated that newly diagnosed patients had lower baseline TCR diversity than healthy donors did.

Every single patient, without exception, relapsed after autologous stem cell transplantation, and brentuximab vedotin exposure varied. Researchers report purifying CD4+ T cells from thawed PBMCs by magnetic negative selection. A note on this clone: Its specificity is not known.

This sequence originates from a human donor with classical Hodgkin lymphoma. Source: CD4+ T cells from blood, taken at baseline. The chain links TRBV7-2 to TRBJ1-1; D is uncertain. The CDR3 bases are TGTGCCAGCAGCTTAGTCGGGAACACTGAAGCTTTCTTT. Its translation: CASSLVGNTEAFF.